This T cell receptor beta chain was captured by sequencing in a study of CD8 T cells in Susac syndrome. Germline V lookup: CDR1 MNHEY, CDR2 SMNVEV (reference sequence). Trimming took 5 bases from V and 8 from J, leaving 16 bases between them. The CDR3 loop spans 14 amino acids. RNA was extracted with the RNeasy kit, and a quantity of about 0.45 to 1 ug was reverse transcribed using random hexamers. TCRdb re-called the immunoSEQ multiplex PCR reads with MiXCR, one entry per CDR3 protein. The sample shows 85,000 to 95,000 distinct CDR3 sequences, about 94% of them seen only once. Sequencing was performed on CD4+ T cells from PBMCs. The chain links TRBV27 to TRBJ2-1; no definite D call. The clonotype originates from a human donor with Susac syndrome. CDR3 residues: CASSHYKVGDEQFF. The CDR3 DNA is TGTGCCAGCAGTCACTACAAAGTTGGGGATGAGCAGTTCTTC.